Listed below are T cell receptor beta chains from one sample, sequenced in a study of OX40 agonist ivuxolimab in advanced cancers. The data were produced by immunoSEQ multiplex PCR, yet TCRdb's version contains in-frame clones alone and is incomplete. The sample yields roughly 56,000 clones, roughly 86% seen once. Specimen: CD4+ or CD8+ T cells sorted from blood, collected in a trial of the OX40 agonist ivuxolimab. These receptors originate from an adult with an advanced solid tumor such as melanoma, head and neck, liver or kidney cancer. Each CDR3 is given with its conserved first and last residue. The order of the fields is D gene, clone size, J gene, V gene, CDR3 DNA, CDR3 protein. A D gene is named only where the DNA matches it firmly. Clone size is shown for a subset of rows, as once, few, many or a class of expanded clone.

D: NA
size: NA
J: TRBJ2-5
V: TRBV7-2
DNA: TGTGCCAGCAGGGGCGGGATACAAGAGACCCAGTACTTC
CDR3: CASRGGIQETQYF

D: TRBD2
size: few
J: TRBJ2-1
V: TRBV5-1
DNA: TGCGCCAGCAGCACGTCGACTAGCGGGGCTTACAATGAGCAGTTCTTC
CDR3: CASSTSTSGAYNEQFF

D: NA
size: NA
J: TRBJ2-7
V: TRBV28
DNA: TGTGCCAGCAGTTCCATAATCTCCTACGAGCAGTACTTC
CDR3: CASSSIISYEQYF

D: TRBD1
size: NA
J: TRBJ2-7
V: TRBV9
DNA: TGTGCCAGCAGCGTGGACAGGGGGCGCGAGCAGTACTTC
CDR3: CASSVDRGREQYF

D: TRBD1
size: NA
J: TRBJ1-2
V: TRBV7-2
DNA: TGTGCCAGCAGCTTAAATACCGGGACAGGGGCGGCCTATGGCTACACCTTC
CDR3: CASSLNTGTGAAYGYTF

D: NA
size: NA
J: TRBJ2-3
V: TRBV6-1
DNA: TGTGCCAGCAGTGAACGGACAGCTAGCACAGATACGCAGTATTTT
CDR3: CASSERTASTDTQYF

D: NA
size: NA
J: TRBJ2-5
V: TRBV2
DNA: TGTGCCAGCAGCGCCAACAGGTTGGAGACCCAGTACTTC
CDR3: CASSANRLETQYF

D: TRBD1
size: once
J: TRBJ1-2
V: TRBV7-9
DNA: TGTGCCAGCAGTTCAGGGGGCCTCTATGGCTACACCTTC
CDR3: CASSSGGLYGYTF

D: TRBD1
size: few
J: TRBJ1-5
V: TRBV7-2
DNA: TGTGCCAGCAGCACGAACACAGGGGGAAGGCAGCCCCAGCATTTT
CDR3: CASSTNTGGRQPQHF

D: TRBD2
size: NA
J: TRBJ2-7
V: TRBV6-1
DNA: TGTGCCAGCAGTGAGCTCCGGGGGGAGGCGTACTTC
CDR3: CASSELRGEAYF

D: TRBD2
size: NA
J: TRBJ2-7
V: TRBV4-3
DNA: TGCGCCAGCAGCCCACGGATGGCGGGGGAAACTTTCGAGCAGTACTTC
CDR3: CASSPRMAGETFEQYF

D: NA
size: NA
J: TRBJ1-5
V: TRBV7-9
DNA: TGTGCCAGCAGCTTATCTGGGGCCGATCAGCCCCAGCATTTT
CDR3: CASSLSGADQPQHF

D: NA
size: NA
J: TRBJ1-1
V: TRBV4-3
DNA: TGCGCCAGCAGCCAAGATGCGAGTAAGAGGGTAGAAGCTTTCTTT
CDR3: CASSQDASKRVEAFF

D: NA
size: once
J: TRBJ2-7
V: TRBV14
DNA: TGTGCCAGCAGCCAACTTACAGGCTCGCGCTCCTACGAGCAGTACTTC
CDR3: CASSQLTGSRSYEQYF

D: NA
size: NA
J: TRBJ1-2
V: TRBV30
DNA: TGTGCCTGGAGTCGAGGGGGTGGCTACACCTTC
CDR3: CAWSRGGGYTF

D: NA
size: NA
J: TRBJ2-4
V: TRBV5-8
DNA: TGTGCCAGCAGTTACAGGGCCAGCGTTCAGTACTTC
CDR3: CASSYRASVQYF

D: NA
size: NA
J: TRBJ1-5
V: TRBV2
DNA: TGTGCCAGCAACTTGGGGGGTCCTCGGGAGCCCCAGCATTTT
CDR3: CASNLGGPREPQHF

D: TRBD1
size: once
J: TRBJ1-2
V: TRBV19
DNA: TGTGCCAGTAGTACCGGACAGGGCGGCTATGGCTACACCTTC
CDR3: CASSTGQGGYGYTF

D: NA
size: few
J: TRBJ1-6
V: TRBV7-9
DNA: TGTGCCAGCAGCTTGGCAGGCTGGAATAATTCACCCCTCCACTTT
CDR3: CASSLAGWNNSPLHF

D: NA
size: few
J: TRBJ2-7
V: TRBV27
DNA: TGTGCCAGCAGTTTTGGTGAGGGGGGGGTCTACGAGCAGTACTTC
CDR3: CASSFGEGGVYEQYF

D: NA
size: once
J: TRBJ1-1
V: TRBV27
DNA: TGTGCCAGCAGTTTGGCTGGGAGAACGTCAGATGGAGCTTTCTTT
CDR3: CASSLAGRTSDGAFF

D: NA
size: once
J: TRBJ1-3
V: TRBV6-6
DNA: TGTGCCAGCAGTTCTCCTGAATGGTCTGGAAACACCATATATTTT
CDR3: CASSSPEWSGNTIYF

D: NA
size: NA
J: TRBJ2-7
V: TRBV9
DNA: TGTGCCAGCAGCGTCGGAGGGGGGACGGGTTTCACCTCCTACGAGCAGTACTTC
CDR3: CASSVGGGTGFTSYEQYF

D: NA
size: few
J: TRBJ2-7
V: TRBV6-1
DNA: TGTGCCAGCAGTGACAGGGGGGCTTCCTACGAGCAGTACTTC
CDR3: CASSDRGASYEQYF

D: NA
size: NA
J: TRBJ2-2
V: TRBV9
DNA: TGTGCCAGCAGCGTAGTTTCGGACCCGAGCACCGGGGAGCTGTTTTTT
CDR3: CASSVVSDPSTGELFF

D: TRBD2
size: NA
J: TRBJ2-1
V: TRBV4-3
DNA: TGCGCCAGCAGCCACCGGCCGGGGGGGCCAAATGAGCAGTTCTTC
CDR3: CASSHRPGGPNEQFF

D: NA
size: few
J: TRBJ1-2
V: TRBV29-1
DNA: TGCAGCGTTGAAGGGGGGCAGCTTCTCACCTTC
CDR3: CSVEGGQLLTF

D: TRBD2
size: NA
J: TRBJ2-5
V: TRBV5-1
DNA: TGCGCCAGCAGCAGGTTTAGCGGGGGGGGCCAAGAGACCCAGTACTTC
CDR3: CASSRFSGGGQETQYF

D: NA
size: NA
J: TRBJ2-5
V: TRBV7-3
DNA: TGTGCCAGCAGCCCTACGGGGATAGAGACCCAGTACTTC
CDR3: CASSPTGIETQYF

D: NA
size: NA
J: TRBJ1-6
V: TRBV7-3
DNA: TGTGCCAGCAGCTTTTTCCAGGGGCCCCTCCACTTT
CDR3: CASSFFQGPLHF

D: TRBD2
size: NA
J: TRBJ2-5
V: TRBV5-1
DNA: TGCGCCAGCAGCGCAGGTCCGGGGGGGCCGGAGACCCAGTACTTC
CDR3: CASSAGPGGPETQYF

D: NA
size: NA
J: TRBJ1-1
V: TRBV7-3
DNA: TGTGCCAGCACGGCCGAAGCTTTCTTT
CDR3: CASTAEAFF

D: NA
size: NA
J: TRBJ1-6
V: TRBV27
DNA: TGTGCCAGCACCTTACGTCCAGGCAGTTCCCTCCACTTT
CDR3: CASTLRPGSSLHF

D: NA
size: NA
J: TRBJ2-4
V: TRBV10-3
DNA: TGTGCCATCAGTGTCGAACAAGGACAATCCCTTAACTTC
CDR3: CAISVEQGQSLNF

D: TRBD2
size: once
J: TRBJ2-2
V: TRBV9
DNA: TGTGCCAGCAGCCCTGGGGGGGAGGCAAGGAACACCGGGGAGCTGTTTTTT
CDR3: CASSPGGEARNTGELFF

D: NA
size: NA
J: TRBJ1-5
V: TRBV4-2
DNA: TGTGCCAGCAGCGCAAACATCCTCCAGAGAAATAGCAATCAGCCCCAGCATTTT
CDR3: CASSANILQRNSNQPQHF

D: NA
size: few
J: TRBJ1-6
V: TRBV2
DNA: TGTGCCAGCAGTGGGAGACAGGATTCACCCCTCCACTTT
CDR3: CASSGRQDSPLHF

D: NA
size: NA
J: TRBJ1-2
V: TRBV29-1
DNA: TGCAGCGTTGTCGGGGTATTACAGGAGAGCTACACCTTC
CDR3: CSVVGVLQESYTF

D: NA
size: once
J: TRBJ1-5
V: TRBV6-5
DNA: TGTGCCAGCAGTTACCGACAGAACAATCAGCCCCAGCATTTT
CDR3: CASSYRQNNQPQHF

D: NA
size: NA
J: TRBJ2-2
V: TRBV7-2
DNA: TGTGCCAGCACCTTCCACACCGGGGAGCTGTTTTTT
CDR3: CASTFHTGELFF

D: NA
size: once
J: TRBJ2-3
V: TRBV11-2
DNA: TGTGCCAGCGACCTGACCACAGATACGCAGTATTTT
CDR3: CASDLTTDTQYF

D: TRBD2
size: NA
J: TRBJ2-5
V: TRBV5-1
DNA: TGCGCCAGCACCGCGACTGGCGGGGGGGCCTTAGAGACCCAGTACTTC
CDR3: CASTATGGGALETQYF

D: NA
size: NA
J: TRBJ2-3
V: TRBV5-6
DNA: TGTGCCAGCAGCTTGAGAACAGGCCTTCCCACAGATACGCAGTATTTT
CDR3: CASSLRTGLPTDTQYF

D: TRBD2
size: few
J: TRBJ2-7
V: TRBV5-4
DNA: TGTGCCAGCAGCTTGGGGCGGGGGATGGGGGAGCAGTACTTC
CDR3: CASSLGRGMGEQYF

D: TRBD1
size: NA
J: TRBJ1-1
V: TRBV7-9
DNA: TGTGCCAGCAGTCTTCAGGGGGCGGACACTGAAGCTTTCTTT
CDR3: CASSLQGADTEAFF

D: TRBD1
size: NA
J: TRBJ2-1
V: TRBV2
DNA: TGTGCCAGCAGCCGAAGGGGGCAGAATGAGCAGTTCTTC
CDR3: CASSRRGQNEQFF

D: TRBD1
size: NA
J: TRBJ1-2
V: TRBV6-5
DNA: TGTGCCAGCAGTTACCGGACAGGGGGTCACTATGGCTACACCTTC
CDR3: CASSYRTGGHYGYTF

D: NA
size: NA
J: TRBJ1-1
V: TRBV6-4
DNA: TGTGCCAGCAGTGACCCCGGGGGGGATGCGTTGCACACTGAAGCTTTCTTT
CDR3: CASSDPGGDALHTEAFF

D: NA
size: few
J: TRBJ2-5
V: TRBV30
DNA: TGTGCCTGGAGTGTGCCGGCCCTGAGCGAGGTGACCCAGTACTTC
CDR3: CAWSVPALSEVTQYF

D: NA
size: NA
J: TRBJ2-7
V: TRBV28
DNA: TGTGCCAGCAGTGTTCGGGGGACCTACGAGCAGTACTTC
CDR3: CASSVRGTYEQYF

D: NA
size: NA
J: TRBJ2-3
V: TRBV11-3
DNA: TGTGCCAGCAGCGAGGCCGGGACTCTAATCCTCACAGATACGCAGTATTTT
CDR3: CASSEAGTLILTDTQYF

D: TRBD2
size: NA
J: TRBJ2-1
V: TRBV25-1
DNA: TGTGCCAGCAGGGGGGGGTGGACCTGGAGAGAGGAGCAGTTCTTC
CDR3: CASRGGWTWREEQFF